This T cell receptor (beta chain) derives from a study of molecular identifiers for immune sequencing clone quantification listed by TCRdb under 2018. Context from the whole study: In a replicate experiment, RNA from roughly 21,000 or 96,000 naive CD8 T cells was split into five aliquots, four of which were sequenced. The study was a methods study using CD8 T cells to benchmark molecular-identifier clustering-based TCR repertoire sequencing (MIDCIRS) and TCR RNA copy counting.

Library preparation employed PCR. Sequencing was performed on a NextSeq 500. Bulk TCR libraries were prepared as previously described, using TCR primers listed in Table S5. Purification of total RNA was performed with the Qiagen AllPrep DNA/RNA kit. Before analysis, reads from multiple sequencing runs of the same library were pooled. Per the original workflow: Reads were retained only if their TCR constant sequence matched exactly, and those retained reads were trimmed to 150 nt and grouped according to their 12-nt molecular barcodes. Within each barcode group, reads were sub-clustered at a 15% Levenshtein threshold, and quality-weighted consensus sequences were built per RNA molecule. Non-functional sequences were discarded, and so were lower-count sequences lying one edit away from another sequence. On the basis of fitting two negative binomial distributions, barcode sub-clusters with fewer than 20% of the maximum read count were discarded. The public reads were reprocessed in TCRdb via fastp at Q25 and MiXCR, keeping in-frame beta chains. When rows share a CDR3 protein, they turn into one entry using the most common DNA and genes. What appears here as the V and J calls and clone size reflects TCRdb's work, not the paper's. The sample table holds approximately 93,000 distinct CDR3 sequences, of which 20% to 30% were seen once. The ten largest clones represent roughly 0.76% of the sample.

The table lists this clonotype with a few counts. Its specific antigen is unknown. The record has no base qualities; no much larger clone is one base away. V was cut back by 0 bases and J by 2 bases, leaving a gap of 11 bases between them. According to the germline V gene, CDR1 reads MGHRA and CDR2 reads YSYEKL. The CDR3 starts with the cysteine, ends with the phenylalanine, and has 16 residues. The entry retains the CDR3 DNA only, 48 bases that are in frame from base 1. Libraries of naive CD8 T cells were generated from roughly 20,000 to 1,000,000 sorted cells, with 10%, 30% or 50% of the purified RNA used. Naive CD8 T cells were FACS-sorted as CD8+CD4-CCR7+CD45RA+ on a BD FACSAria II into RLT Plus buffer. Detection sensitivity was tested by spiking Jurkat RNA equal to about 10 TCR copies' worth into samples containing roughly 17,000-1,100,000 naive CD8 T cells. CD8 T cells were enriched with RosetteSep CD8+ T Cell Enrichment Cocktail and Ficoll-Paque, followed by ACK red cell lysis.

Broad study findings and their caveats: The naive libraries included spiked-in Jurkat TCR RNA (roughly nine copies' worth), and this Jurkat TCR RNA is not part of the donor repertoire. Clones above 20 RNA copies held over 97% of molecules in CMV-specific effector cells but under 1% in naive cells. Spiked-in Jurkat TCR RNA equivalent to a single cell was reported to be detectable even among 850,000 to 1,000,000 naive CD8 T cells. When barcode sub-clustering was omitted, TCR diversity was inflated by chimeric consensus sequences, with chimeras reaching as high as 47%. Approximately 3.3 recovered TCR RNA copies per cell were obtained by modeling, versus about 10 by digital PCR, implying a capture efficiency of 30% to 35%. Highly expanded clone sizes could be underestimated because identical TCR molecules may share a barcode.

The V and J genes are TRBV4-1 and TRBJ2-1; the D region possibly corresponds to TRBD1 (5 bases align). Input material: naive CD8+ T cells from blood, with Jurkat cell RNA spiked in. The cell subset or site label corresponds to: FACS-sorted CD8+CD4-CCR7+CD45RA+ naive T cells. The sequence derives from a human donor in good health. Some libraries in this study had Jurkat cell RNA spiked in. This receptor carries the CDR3 CASSQDKAGTYNEQFF. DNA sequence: TGCGCCAGCAGCCAAGATAAGGCAGGGACCTACAATGAGCAGTTCTTC.